A selection of T cell receptor beta chains follows, all from one sample in a study of control samples from healthy donors and cancer patients. The table came from immunoSEQ multiplex PCR; TCRdb's copy has only in-frame clones and leaves some out. The sample lists about 53,000 clones, about nine tenths occurring once. Sequencing was done on a sample of PBMCs. These TCRs come from a man in his 60s with head and neck cancer. The CDR3 runs from the conserved cysteine through the conserved F or W.

TRBJ2-7,TRBV28,CASRAREQYF
TRBJ1-1,TRBV9,CASSVAGDTEAFF
TRBJ2-1,TRBV27,CASSYRAGGLVNEQFF
TRBJ1-5,TRBV4-2,CASSHQGDQPQHF
TRBJ2-3,TRBV28,CASSTAAFGTSHTDTQYF
TRBJ2-5,TRBV5-6,CASSLVVHSQETQYF
TRBJ2-2,TRBV10-3,CAISESRGTGNTGELFF
TRBJ1-1,TRBV6-5,CASSYGAGSTEAFF
TRBJ1-6,TRBV28,CASSDNRASYNSPLHF
TRBJ2-3,TRBV5-1,CASSLGNTGADTQYF
TRBJ1-6,TRBV9,CASSVDSPRGVSYNSPLHF
TRBJ1-5,TRBV7-2,CASSVGLNNQPQHF
TRBJ1-1,TRBV7-9,CASSAQQGSGDTEAFF
TRBJ1-6,TRBV29-1,CSVEETEAPLNNSPLHF
TRBJ1-2,TRBV7-8,CASSQGGNLRYTF
TRBJ1-1,TRBV6-4,CASSVPLGTEAFF
TRBJ2-7,TRBV9,CASSVDGTGQGGEQYF
TRBJ1-1,TRBV30,CAWYSPGTGAGSTEAFF
TRBJ1-2,TRBV15,CATSPGRTGPLYGYTF
TRBJ1-5,TRBV27,CASSLYQPQHF
TRBJ2-7,TRBV29-1,CSVALAGDGEQYF
TRBJ2-1,TRBV28,CASSPTGTGGGEQFF
TRBJ1-5,TRBV7-6,CASSLEQGASNQPQHF
TRBJ2-5,TRBV10-3,CAIRRDGQPQETQYF
TRBJ2-1,TRBV30,CAWSWLNEQFF
TRBJ2-7,TRBV11-2,CASSLAPFPRFHEQYF
TRBJ2-7,TRBV5-5,CASSSGPGIYYEQYF
TRBJ2-1,TRBV7-9,CASSLETSAPEQFF
TRBJ2-1,TRBV5-4,CASSRDFSSYNEQFF
TRBJ2-2,TRBV6-5,CASTSIRPGELFF
TRBJ2-1,TRBV5-8,CASSLGGGTGSYNEQFF
TRBJ1-2,TRBV10-3,CAISATVQGGYTF
TRBJ2-7,TRBV18,CASSPPRTGNSYEQYF
TRBJ1-6,TRBV6-1,CASSEALPRWGSPLHF
TRBJ1-5,TRBV7-3,CASSLNGGRGQPQHF
TRBJ2-5,TRBV18,CASSPGGLAGEETQYF
TRBJ1-2,TRBV6-6,CASSPETGLHYGYTF
TRBJ2-3,TRBV27,CASRLGTSGRTDTQYF
TRBJ2-3,TRBV5-1,CASSPSVSSTDTQYF
TRBJ2-3,TRBV5-1,CASSWGLAGATDTQYF
TRBJ2-3,TRBV6-6,CATVLAGGTDTQYF
TRBJ1-1,TRBV4-3,CASSLDQDRGTEAFF
TRBJ2-3,TRBV4-3,CASSRKAASGADTQYF
TRBJ1-1,TRBV7-3,CASSSGQGGVAFF
TRBJ1-3,TRBV6-6,CASSYQDRGSGNTIYF
TRBJ1-2,TRBV28,CASSLFAGAPYGYTF
TRBJ1-2,TRBV18,CASSPTGTNGYTF
TRBJ2-4,TRBV4-2,CASSQFWAWDKNIQYF
TRBJ1-1,TRBV19,CASSIVLRNTEAFF
TRBJ1-6,TRBV19,CASRTYAQGLNSPLHF
TRBJ1-4,TRBV25-1,CASNDGTGFEKLFF
TRBJ1-4,TRBV28,CASARAGQLGKLFF
TRBJ1-1,TRBV6-1,CASSLGGRNTEAFF
TRBJ1-1,TRBV3-1/TRBV3-2,CASSQKITGGIITEAFF
TRBJ2-3,TRBV29-1,CSVMTGTDTQYF
TRBJ2-5,TRBV2,CASSWSDGDQETQYF
TRBJ2-5,TRBV11-1,CASSSGTGYGETQYF
TRBJ2-7,TRBV3-1/TRBV3-2,CASSQAGGQAKQYF
TRBJ2-7,TRBV6-6,CASSYLGLVPYEQYF
TRBJ2-2,TRBV9,CASSPGVVDTGELFF